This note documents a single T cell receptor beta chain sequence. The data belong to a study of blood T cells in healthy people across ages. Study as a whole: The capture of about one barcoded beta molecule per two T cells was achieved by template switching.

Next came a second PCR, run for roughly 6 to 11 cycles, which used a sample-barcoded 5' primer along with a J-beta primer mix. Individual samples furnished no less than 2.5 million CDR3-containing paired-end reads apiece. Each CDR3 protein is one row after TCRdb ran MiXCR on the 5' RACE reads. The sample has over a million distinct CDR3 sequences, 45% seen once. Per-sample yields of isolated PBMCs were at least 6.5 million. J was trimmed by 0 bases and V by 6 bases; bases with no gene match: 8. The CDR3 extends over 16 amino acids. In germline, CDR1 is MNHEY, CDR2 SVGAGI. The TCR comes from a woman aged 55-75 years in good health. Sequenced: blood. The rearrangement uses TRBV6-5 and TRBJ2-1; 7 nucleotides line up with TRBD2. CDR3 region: CASSIGGESSYNEQFF. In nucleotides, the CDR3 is TGTGCCAGCAGCATTGGGGGGGAGAGCTCCTACAATGAGCAGTTCTTC.